The TCR beta chain described here comes from a study of post-analysis software for immune sequencing data. Looking at the study overall: Relapsing-remitting, secondary progressive and progressive-relapsing multiple sclerosis courses were included. General observations from the study: Significantly lower normalized Chao1 diversity was seen in multiple sclerosis patients than in controls.

Regarding this clonotype: Antigen unknown.

Each TCR beta cDNA library carried unique molecular identifiers. Using its own MiXCR run on the PCR reads, TCRdb lists one record per CDR3 protein. The sample yields approximately 690,000 distinct CDR3 sequences, roughly three fifths seen once. The receptor comes from a girl aged 2-10 years with multiple sclerosis. The material sequenced was blood.

DNA for the CDR3: TGCAGTGCCGCTGCGGGACTAGCCTTAAATGAGCAGTTCTTC. Its protein product is CSAAAGLALNEQFF. The chain has TRBV20-1 and TRBJ2-1; 9 bases line up with TRBD2. The length of the CDR3 is 14 residues. V dropped 6 bases and J dropped 7; count of bases not matched to a gene: 10. Germline assignment: CDR1 DFQATT and CDR2 SNEGSKA (reference sequence).